This TCR beta chain was documented in a study of beta chain features in type 1 diabetes. Looking at the study overall: Cell yields, age and gender were similar between patients and healthy donors. Regarding the study as a whole: Overrepresentation of cells with high TCR expression could result from cDNA sequencing. Among patients with Type 1 diabetes, TCRB CDR3s were moderately but significantly shorter in every one of the four CD4+ subsets.

The investigators reverse transcribed all of the isolated RNA, so they sequenced expressed TCRB transcripts. An average roughly 3.6 million reads came from naive, central memory and regulatory T cell samples. Repertoires were generated with immunoSEQ multiplex PCR, while TCRdb's copy carries only in-frame clones and drops some. Here the sample spans around 340,000 clones, around 8% being singletons. Trimming shortened V by 1 base and J by 3 bases, and 12 bases separated the two germline ends. The CDR3 length is 15 residues. Germline CDR1 KGHSH, CDR2 LQKENI. As for this clone: Its antigen is currently unknown.

The sample consisted of central memory CD4+ T cells from blood. The gene calls are TRBV18 and TRBJ1-1; D remains ambiguous. This sequence was found in a woman younger than 35 in good health. In nucleotides, the CDR3 is TGTGCCAGCTCACCACTTTTGTTATGGGACACTGAAGCTTTCTTT. Protein sequence: CASSPLLLWDTEAFF.